The next 26 T cell receptor beta chains were all read from a single sample in a study of T cell clones after liver transplantation. Only in-frame clones appear in the TCRdb table, and some are missing; sequencing was by immunoSEQ multiplex PCR. The sample lists tens of thousands of clones; approximately 70% were seen once. The specimen comprised CD4+ T cells from blood, sampled at the approximately 15-month timepoint. These receptors originate from a human patient who received a liver transplant. Some T cells may be transferred from the graft donor.

This clone came up once. The rearrangement uses TRBV4-1 and TRBJ2-1, with 11 bases that match TRBD2. J was trimmed by 7 bases and V by 0 bases; bases with no gene match: 20. Germline V gene sequence: CDR1 MGHRA, CDR2 YSYEKL. The CDR3 loop spans 21 amino acids. The CDR3 DNA reads TGCGCCAGCAGCCAAGATCCGGTAGCGGGAGGGGATCGGGGACGCAAGAATGAGCAGTTCTTC. It encodes CASSQDPVAGGDRGRKNEQFF.

CDR3: CASSNPSEETQYF. In DNA form, the CDR3 reads TGTGCCAGCAGCAATCCGAGTGAGGAGACCCAGTACTTC. The genes are TRBV7-2 and TRBJ2-5; no definite D call. The CDR3 length is 13 residues. The germline V and J ends were trimmed by 5 bases and 5 bases, with 12 bases remaining between them. The V gene's germline CDR1 is SGHTA and CDR2 FQGNSA.

This clone occurred once. The gene calls are TRBV11-2 and TRBJ2-3; 10 bases fit TRBD2. The CDR3 covers 15 residues. Germline CDR1 SGHAT, CDR2 FQNNGV. The junction had 7 bases not matched to a gene; V was cut back by 4 bases and J by 6 bases. CDR3 loop: CASSSTAGGRDTQYF. The DNA for the CDR3 is TGTGCCAGCAGCTCGACAGCGGGGGGGCGGGATACGCAGTATTTT. Variable domain in full (rest from reference TRBV11-2 and TRBJ2-3): EAGVAQSPRYKIIEKRQSVAFWCNPISGHATLYWYQQILGQGPKLLIQFQNNGVVDDSQLPKDRFSAERLKGVDSTLKIQPAKLEDSAVYLCASSSTAGGRDTQYFGPGTRLTVL.

This clone turned up a few times. The rearrangement joins TRBV6-1 to TRBJ1-5; maybe TRBD1 (5 bases). Germline lookup yields CDR1 MNHNS and CDR2 SASEGT. Trimming shortened V by 1 base and J by 1 base, and 20 bases separated the two germline ends. The CDR3 consists of 19 residues. The CDR3: CASSEEAGRGASSNQPQHF. For the CDR3, the DNA is TGTGCCAGCAGTGAAGAGGCAGGGCGTGGGGCTTCGAGCAATCAGCCCCAGCATTTT.

This clone was seen a few times. The chain has TRBV15 and TRBJ2-1, with a tentative D call TRBD2 (5 bases). Looked up from germline, CDR1 is LNHNV and CDR2 is YYDKDF (reference sequence). The CDR3 runs to 13 residues. V lost 0 bases to trimming and J lost 9 bases, with 9 bases between them. CDR3 DNA sequence: TGTGCCACCAGCAGAGATGAGGGCGGTGAGCAGTTCTTC. Encoded protein: CATSRDEGGEQFF.

V gene TRBV14 combines with J gene TRBJ1-1, with D hard to call. Trimming stripped 2 bases from V and 5 bases from J, with 9 bases between. Germline CDR1 SGHDN, CDR2 FVKESK. CDR3 length: 13 residues. CDR3: CASSQIQETEAFF. DNA for the CDR3: TGTGCCAGCAGCCAAATCCAGGAGACTGAAGCTTTCTTT.

This clone turned up a few times. This chain uses TRBV19 with TRBJ2-1; D uncertain. CDR1 is LNHDA and CDR2 is SQIVND in the germline V gene (reference sequence). This CDR3 is 13 amino acids long. Between the trimmed V and J ends, which lost 2 bases and 5 bases, there was a span of 7 bases. The CDR3 coding sequence is TGTGCCAGTAGTATATCAGTGAACAATGAGCAGTTCTTC. It translates to CASSISVNNEQFF.

The chain is built from TRBV5-1 and TRBJ1-1; tentative D call: TRBD1 (5 bases). V lost 2 bases and J lost 3, with 11 bases in between. Germline V CDR1 and CDR2: SGHRS, YFSETQ. This CDR3 comprises 14 residues. The DNA for the CDR3 is TGCGCCAGCAGCTTAAAAGGGGTTGACACTGAAGCTTTCTTT. Its protein is CASSLKGVDTEAFF.

The sample holds one count of this clone. The chain carries TRBV7-8 and TRBJ2-2; the D gene could be TRBD1 or TRBD2 (5 bases each). From germline, CDR1 is SGHVS and CDR2 FQNEAQ. There are 14 residues in the CDR3. Trimming removed 2 bases from V and 7 bases from J, with 11 bases in between. DNA of the CDR3: TGTGCCAGCAGCTTATTGAGGGGTGGCGGGGAGCTGTTTTTT. Its translation: CASSLLRGGGELFF.

To note about this clone: Other DNA sequences of this sample code for an identical CDR3. The rearrangement links TRBV18 to TRBJ2-5; D ambiguous. V lost 1 base to trimming and J lost 4 bases, with 7 bases between them. CDR1 and CDR2 from the germline V gene are KGHSH and LQKENI. There are 13 residues in the CDR3. The CDR3 sequence: CASSPLSVETQYF. CDR3 nucleotides: TGTGCCAGCTCACCACTTTCGGTAGAGACCCAGTACTTC.

The rearrangement joins TRBV19 to TRBJ1-4; D not certain. V was cut by 5 bases and J by 0 bases, with 4 bases left in between. The CDR3 consists of 13 residues. Germline CDR1 and CDR2: LNHDA and SQIVND (reference sequence). The CDR3 DNA follows: TGTGCCAGTAGTCAAGCAACTAATGAAAAACTGTTTTTT. It specifies CASSQATNEKLFF. The full variable domain, rest sourced from reference TRBV19 and TRBJ1-4, is DGGITQSPKYLFRKEGQNVTLSCEQNLNHDAMYWYRQDPGQGLRLIYYSQIVNDFQKGDIAEGYSVSREKKESFPLTVTSAQKNPTAFYLCASSQATNEKLFFGSGTQLSVL.

The chain links TRBV5-8 to TRBJ1-6, with TRBD1 matching 7 bases. CDR3 length: 18 amino acids. Germline V gene lookup returns CDR1 SGHTS and CDR2 YDEGEE. With 1 base clipped from V and 10 bases from J, the junction kept 17 bases outside the gene matches. The CDR3 here is CASSLTGTASRSSSPLHF. In DNA form, the CDR3 reads TGTGCCAGCAGCTTGACCGGGACAGCCAGTAGAAGTTCGTCACCCCTCCACTTT.

The chain combines TRBV19 with TRBJ2-5, with TRBD1 matching over 9 bases. The junction had 3 bases not matched to a gene; V was cut back by 3 bases and J by 1 base. Per germline, CDR1 LNHDA and CDR2 SQIVND (reference sequence). CDR3 length equals 15 residues. The CDR3 region is CASSITGGFQETQYF. CDR3 DNA sequence: TGTGCCAGTAGTATTACAGGGGGCTTCCAAGAGACCCAGTACTTC.

This clone was detected only once. The chain has TRBV28 and TRBJ1-2, with 9 bases aligning to TRBD1. The CDR3 totals 17 residues. J lost 5 bases, V lost 8 bases, and 18 bases had no gene match. Germline V gene data show CDR1 as MDHEN and CDR2 as SYDVKM. The CDR3 here is CASFPGTGRRSMYGYTF. The CDR3 DNA is TGTGCCAGCTTCCCTGGGACAGGGAGAAGATCAATGTATGGCTACACCTTC.

The genes are TRBV5-6 and TRBJ2-7; TRBD1 matches at 12 bases. The junction had 8 bases not matched to a gene; V was cut back by 4 bases and J by 6 bases. The CDR3 has 15 amino acids. From germline, CDR1 is SGHDT and CDR2 YYEEEE. The CDR3 DNA reads TGTGCCAGCAGCGCCTCCGGGACAGGGGGCGGCGAGCAGTACTTC. It is translated as CASSASGTGGGEQYF.

The rearrangement joins TRBV4-1 to TRBJ1-4; 10 nucleotides line up with TRBD1. Germline V gene lookup returns CDR1 MGHRA and CDR2 YSYEKL. The J segment lost 0 bases and the V segment lost 1 base, leaving 2 bases of the junction unmatched. This CDR3 has 17 residues. CDR3 amino acids: CASSQGDRGTTNEKLFF. The CDR3 bases are TGCGCCAGCAGCCAAGGGGACAGGGGCACAACTAATGAAAAACTGTTTTTT.

The chain combines TRBV10-3 with TRBJ1-1; D uncertain. This CDR3 is 14 amino acids long. Germline V gene lookup returns CDR1 ENHRY and CDR2 SYGVKD. V shed 3 bases and J shed 1 base, with 9 bases lying between them. The chain's CDR3 is CAISDPVGNTEAFF. The CDR3 nucleotides read TGTGCCATCAGTGATCCCGTGGGGAACACTGAAGCTTTCTTT.

The chain is built from TRBV7-2 and TRBJ2-1, with 8 nucleotides matching TRBD1. The CDR3 totals 16 residues. CDR1 SGHTA and CDR2 FQGNSA come from the germline V gene. Trimming at V came to 5 bases and at J to 2 bases, leaving 8 bases not matched to a gene. The CDR3 DNA is TGTGCCAGCAGCCCTCCGGGACAGGCTGCCTACAATGAGCAGTTCTTC. The encoded protein is CASSPPGQAAYNEQFF.

The chain uses TRBV20-1 and TRBJ2-7; D remains ambiguous. Germline lookup yields CDR1 DFQATT and CDR2 SNEGSKA (reference sequence). V lost 3 bases to trimming and J lost 6 bases, with 9 bases between them. The CDR3 is made up of 11 amino acids. CDR3 bases: TGCAGTGCTAGTTTAGGGCGCGAGCAGTACTTC. Translation: CSASLGREQYF.

This clone was found once. This chain uses TRBV4-1 with TRBJ2-7; 9 nucleotides align to TRBD2. V lost 0 bases, J lost 2 bases, and 5 bases stayed unmatched. Germline loops: CDR1 MGHRA, CDR2 YSYEKL. The CDR3 consists of 16 residues. The CDR3 spells CASSQDFASGTYEQYV. The CDR3, as DNA: TGCGCCAGCAGCCAAGATTTCGCTAGCGGGACCTACGAGCAGTACGTC.

The chain joins TRBV5-1 to TRBJ1-2, with 8 bases lining up with TRBD1. The CDR3 spans 14 residues. CDR1 is SGHRS, CDR2 YFSETQ, per germline. V was clipped by 6 bases and J by 6 bases; unmatched bases: 10. The CDR3 is CASTKTGVTDGYTF. In nucleotides, the CDR3 is TGCGCCAGCACGAAGACAGGGGTTACGGATGGCTACACCTTC.

This clone was picked up a small number of times. The sample carries other DNA sequences with the same CDR3. This sequence joins TRBV15 and TRBJ1-6; D is perhaps TRBD1 (5 bases). This CDR3 comprises 13 residues. The V end lost 3 bases, the J end lost 6 bases, and 6 bases lay between the germline ends. Germline V CDR1 and CDR2: LNHNV, YYDKDF (reference sequence). The CDR3 bases are TGTGCCACCAGCAGGGGACCTAATTCACCCCTCCACTTT. Its translation is CATSRGPNSPLHF.

There are a few counts of this clone. The chain recombines TRBV14 with TRBJ2-1, with D tentatively TRBD2 (6 bases). V lost 2 bases and J lost 5, with 22 bases in between. CDR1 is SGHDN, CDR2 FVKESK, per germline. The CDR3 has 18 amino acids. The CDR3, as DNA: TGTGCCAGCAGCCAATCCGGGACTCACCCCAAAGGGAACAATGAGCAGTTCTTC. As protein: CASSQSGTHPKGNNEQFF.

This clone appeared a single time. The V call is TRBV28, the J call TRBJ1-5, with TRBD1 as a possible D gene (5 bases). Germline loops: CDR1 MDHEN, CDR2 SYDVKM. V was clipped by 5 bases and J by 7 bases, with 15 bases between them. This CDR3 has 14 residues. CDR3 region: CASSPGTAGQPQHF. CDR3 sequence (DNA): TGTGCCAGCAGTCCCGGGACTGCCGGGCAGCCCCAGCATTTT.

The rearrangement links TRBV10-1 to TRBJ2-7; the match to TRBD2 covers 11 bases. The CDR3 length is 16 residues. V shed 2 bases and J 5 bases; nucleotides not matched to a gene: 8. Germline V gene data show CDR1 as WNHNN and CDR2 as SYGVQD (reference sequence). CDR3 nucleotides: TGCGCCAGCAGTGAGGTAAGACTAGCGGGAACCCACGAGCAGTACGTC. Encoded protein: CASSEVRLAGTHEQYV.

The chain employs TRBV6-1 and TRBJ2-3, with TRBD2 matching 12 bases. Germline V gives CDR1 MNHNS, CDR2 SASEGT. This CDR3 comprises 15 residues. After removal of 5 bases from V and 4 bases from J, the junction contained 4 bases not matched to a gene. CDR3 in DNA: TGTGCCAGCAGTCAAGGACTAGCGGGGTCAGATACGCAGTATTTT. The encoded protein is CASSQGLAGSDTQYF.